A selection of T cell receptor beta chains follows, all from one sample in a study of T cell responses to AZD1222 COVID-19 vaccine. Using immunoSEQ multiplex PCR, the repertoire was profiled, and TCRdb retains in-frame clones only, with some absent. Here the sample spans approximately 50,000 clones, about 90% being singletons. This specimen consisted of peripheral blood, obtained on day 0 of AZD1222 vaccination. The source is an adult in good health. Both conserved end residues are part of each CDR3. D genes are given only for firm matches. Rows may omit the clone size; those that give it use once, few, many or a size class.

j_gene: TRBJ1-4; v_gene: TRBV5-1; d_gene: TRBD1; abundance: .; CDR3nt: TGCGCCAGCAGCCGTCCCGAGGATGGGACAGGTGAAAAACTGTTTTTT; CDR3aa: CASSRPEDGTGEKLFF
j_gene: TRBJ2-3; v_gene: TRBV30; d_gene: TRBD2; abundance: .; CDR3nt: TGTGCCTGGGGGACTAGCGGGAGTGGGGATACGCAGTATTTT; CDR3aa: CAWGTSGSGDTQYF
j_gene: TRBJ2-5; v_gene: TRBV2; d_gene: TRBD2; abundance: .; CDR3nt: TGTGCCAGCAGTGTGTCTAGCGGGAGTGGGGAGACCCAGTACTTC; CDR3aa: CASSVSSGSGETQYF
j_gene: TRBJ1-1; v_gene: TRBV7-2; d_gene: .; abundance: medium-sized; CDR3nt: TGTGCCAGCAGCTCTGGGGGCACCAGGAACACTGAAGCTTTCTTT; CDR3aa: CASSSGGTRNTEAFF
j_gene: TRBJ2-7; v_gene: TRBV6-1; d_gene: .; abundance: once; CDR3nt: TGTGCCAGCAGTGAAGTGAAGGGCTCCTACGAGCAGTACTTC; CDR3aa: CASSEVKGSYEQYF
j_gene: TRBJ1-1; v_gene: TRBV4-2; d_gene: .; abundance: .; CDR3nt: TGTGCCAGCAGCCATTCCCAGGGGATCACTGAAGCTTTCTTT; CDR3aa: CASSHSQGITEAFF
j_gene: TRBJ1-5; v_gene: TRBV2; d_gene: TRBD1; abundance: .; CDR3nt: TGTGCCAGCAGCCAACAGGGGCAGGTACAGCCCCAGCATTTT; CDR3aa: CASSQQGQVQPQHF
j_gene: TRBJ1-5; v_gene: TRBV7-2; d_gene: .; abundance: .; CDR3nt: TGTGCCAGCAGCTTAGGGGGATATCAGCCCCAGCATTTT; CDR3aa: CASSLGGYQPQHF
j_gene: TRBJ2-5; v_gene: TRBV11-2; d_gene: .; abundance: once; CDR3nt: TGTGCCAGCAGGGAAGGACAGCCCCAAGAGACCCAGTACTTC; CDR3aa: CASREGQPQETQYF
j_gene: TRBJ2-2; v_gene: TRBV12-1; d_gene: .; abundance: .; CDR3nt: TGTGCCAGCAGCTCACAGGGTATTGATTCCGGGGAGCTGTTTTTT; CDR3aa: CASSSQGIDSGELFF
j_gene: TRBJ2-3; v_gene: TRBV7-9; d_gene: TRBD2; abundance: .; CDR3nt: TGTGCCAGCAGCTTAGGGCTAGCGGGAGCCCCAGATACGCAGTATTTT; CDR3aa: CASSLGLAGAPDTQYF
j_gene: TRBJ2-2; v_gene: TRBV18; d_gene: .; abundance: few; CDR3nt: TGTGCCAGCTCACCAACCGGGCAGGGAGGCACCGGGGAGCTGTTTTTT; CDR3aa: CASSPTGQGGTGELFF
j_gene: TRBJ2-6; v_gene: TRBV6-1; d_gene: .; abundance: .; CDR3nt: TGTGCCAGCAGTGCTTTGGGGTGGTCCGGGGCCAACGTCCTGACTTTC; CDR3aa: CASSALGWSGANVLTF
j_gene: TRBJ1-6; v_gene: TRBV27; d_gene: TRBD1; abundance: .; CDR3nt: TGTGCCAGCAGGAGGGGACAGGGAGATTCACCCCTCCACTTT; CDR3aa: CASRRGQGDSPLHF
j_gene: TRBJ2-2; v_gene: TRBV24-1; d_gene: TRBD1; abundance: .; CDR3nt: TGTGCCACCAGCCGTGGGGCAGGGGGAGAAACCGGGGAGCTGTTTTTT; CDR3aa: CATSRGAGGETGELFF
j_gene: TRBJ2-7; v_gene: TRBV5-6; d_gene: TRBD1; abundance: .; CDR3nt: TGTGCCAGCAGCAAGGGACAGGGAACCTACGAGCAGTACTTC; CDR3aa: CASSKGQGTYEQYF
j_gene: TRBJ1-6; v_gene: TRBV11-2; d_gene: .; abundance: .; CDR3nt: TGTGCCAGCAGCGACTCCTATAATTCACCCCTCCACTTT; CDR3aa: CASSDSYNSPLHF
j_gene: TRBJ2-1; v_gene: TRBV5-1; d_gene: .; abundance: .; CDR3nt: TGCGCCAGCAGCCCACCGACGGCGAACTCCTACAATGAGCAGTTCTTC; CDR3aa: CASSPPTANSYNEQFF
j_gene: TRBJ2-5; v_gene: TRBV7-2; d_gene: .; abundance: .; CDR3nt: TGTGCCAGCAGCTTAGTACCCACGGAGACCCAGTACTTC; CDR3aa: CASSLVPTETQYF
j_gene: TRBJ1-6; v_gene: TRBV11-2; d_gene: .; abundance: .; CDR3nt: TGTGCCAGCAGCTTTCAGAATTCACCCCTCCACTTT; CDR3aa: CASSFQNSPLHF
j_gene: TRBJ1-1; v_gene: TRBV6-5; d_gene: .; abundance: .; CDR3nt: TGTGCCAGCGTGAGATACACTGAAGCTTTCTTT; CDR3aa: CASVRYTEAFF
j_gene: TRBJ2-5; v_gene: TRBV25-1; d_gene: .; abundance: .; CDR3nt: TGTGCCAGCAAAACACAGCACCAAGAGACCCAGTACTTC; CDR3aa: CASKTQHQETQYF